This T cell receptor beta chain is drawn from a study of T cell responses to AZD1222 COVID-19 vaccine. Study conclusions and caveats: It should be noted that donors were predominantly white British and more often female, and clonal diversity was possibly underestimated. Among vaccine-associated CD4 TCRs, coverage spanned spike, with dominance at 160-218 and 743-854.

The V end was cut by 4 bases, the J end by 7 bases, with 8 bases between. The CDR3 contains 11 residues. From germline, CDR1 is GTSNPN and CDR2 SVGIG (reference sequence). Data came from immunoSEQ multiplex PCR; TCRdb stores just in-frame clones and leaves some out. The data hold 110,000 or so clones, with roughly 90% observed a single time. Comments on this clone: The antigen remains undetermined.

This TCR derives from an adult in good health. The sequences come from peripheral blood, collected on day 0 of MenACWY control vaccination. The chain employs TRBV30 and TRBJ1-3; unclear D gene. CDR3 protein: CAWTVGNTIYF. DNA for the CDR3: TGTGCCTGGACTGTGGGCAACACCATATATTTT.